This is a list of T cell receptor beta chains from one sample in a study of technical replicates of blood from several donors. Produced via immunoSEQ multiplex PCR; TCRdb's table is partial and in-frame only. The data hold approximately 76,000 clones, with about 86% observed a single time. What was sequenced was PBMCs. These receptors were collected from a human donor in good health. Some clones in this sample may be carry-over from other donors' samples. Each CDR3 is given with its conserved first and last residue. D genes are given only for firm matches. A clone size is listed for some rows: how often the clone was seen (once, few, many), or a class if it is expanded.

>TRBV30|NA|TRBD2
CAWKAGGNYNEQFF
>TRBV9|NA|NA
CASSSRGRDTQYF
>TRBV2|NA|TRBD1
CASSEGGRQGGQPQHF
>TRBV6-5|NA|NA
CASSPLPSTTQYF
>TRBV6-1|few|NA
CASTGDQETQYF
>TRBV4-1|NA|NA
CASKEDSYEQYF
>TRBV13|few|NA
CASSLGGRGNTGELFF
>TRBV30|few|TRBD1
CAFGQGNHEQYF
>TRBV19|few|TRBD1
CASTPDRGRVTEAFF
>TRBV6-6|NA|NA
CASNLPLTGENYGYTF
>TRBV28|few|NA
CASSLSGGAEAFF
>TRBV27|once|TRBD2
CATRGTSGSLYEQYF
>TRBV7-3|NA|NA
CASSLNAGGGGTQYF
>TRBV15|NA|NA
CATSSDQWHQNTEAFF
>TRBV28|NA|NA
CASSSPGGTNTEAFF
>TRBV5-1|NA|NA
CASRGGRANNEQFF
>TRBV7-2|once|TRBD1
CASSLETGVENTIYF
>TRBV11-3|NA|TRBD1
CASSWRTGSEAFF
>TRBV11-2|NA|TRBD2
CASSLGLAPLDEQYF
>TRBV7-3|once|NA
CASSPVGEGEAFF
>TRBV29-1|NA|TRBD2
CSVDGTSGRLDEQYF
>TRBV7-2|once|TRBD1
CASSLGGQGESGANVLTF
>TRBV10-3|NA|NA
CAISEVANTQYF
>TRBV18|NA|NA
CASSLDSSAGNYEQYF
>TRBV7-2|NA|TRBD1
CASSYVGTGSNYGYTF
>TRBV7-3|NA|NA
CASSLAGSSYNEQFF
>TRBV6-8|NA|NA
CASSVPGTLNTEAFF
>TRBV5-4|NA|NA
CASSPGTRYGYTF
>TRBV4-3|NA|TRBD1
CASSQAARGLGNEQFF
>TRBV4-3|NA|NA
CASSQDTQIYNEQFF
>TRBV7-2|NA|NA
CASSARPGGASGGYTF
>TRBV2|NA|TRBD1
CASSGQGAWGNTIYF
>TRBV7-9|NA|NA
CASSLGAGENYGYTF
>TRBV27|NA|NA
CASRGVGGYTF
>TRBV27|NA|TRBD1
CASRGTGGSYGYTF
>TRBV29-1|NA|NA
CSVPGGGYGYTF
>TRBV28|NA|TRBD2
CASSSVAGRHANTGELFF
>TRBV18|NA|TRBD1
CASSPTGTANSPLHF
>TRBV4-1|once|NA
CASSHPGRGQTDTQYF
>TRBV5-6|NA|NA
CASSRDRNTGELFF
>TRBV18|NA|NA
CASSAGNQPQHF